This TCR beta chain comes out of a study of post-analysis software for immune sequencing data. At the level of the study: Relapsing-remitting, secondary progressive and progressive-relapsing multiple sclerosis courses were included.

Concerning this clonotype itself: The antigen is undetermined.

The TCR beta cDNA libraries contained unique molecular identifiers. TCRdb reprocessed the PCR reads via MiXCR and lists one record per CDR3 protein. The sample holds approximately 730,000 distinct CDR3 sequences; 46% are singletons and the top ten take 4.9%. The germline V gene has CDR1 DFQATT and CDR2 SNEGSKA (reference sequence). The CDR3 extends over 15 amino acids. Findings of the study overall: With TRBV5-6, TRBV5-1 and TRBV20-1 included, about five TRBV segments were more frequent in patients than in controls.

This TCR came from a girl aged 10-17 years with multiple sclerosis. The sample comprised blood. This sequence joins TRBV20-1 and TRBJ2-5; 7 positions match TRBD2. The chain's CDR3 is CSAMVAGAVGETQYF. In nucleotides, the CDR3 is TGCAGCGCAATGGTGGCGGGAGCTGTGGGAGAGACCCAGTACTTC.